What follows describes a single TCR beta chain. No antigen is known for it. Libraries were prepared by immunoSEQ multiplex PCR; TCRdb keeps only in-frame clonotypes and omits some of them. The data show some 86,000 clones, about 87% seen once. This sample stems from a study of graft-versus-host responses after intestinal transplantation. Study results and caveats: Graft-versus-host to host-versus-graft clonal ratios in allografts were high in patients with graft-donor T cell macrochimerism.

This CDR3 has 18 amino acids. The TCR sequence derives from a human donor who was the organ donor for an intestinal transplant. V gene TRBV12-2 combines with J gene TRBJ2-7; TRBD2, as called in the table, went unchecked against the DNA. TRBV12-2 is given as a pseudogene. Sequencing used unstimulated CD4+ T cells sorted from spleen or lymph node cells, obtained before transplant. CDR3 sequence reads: CASRSGLAGGKTAYEQYF. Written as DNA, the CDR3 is TGTGCAAGTCGCTCCGGACTAGCGGGGGGCAAGACCGCCTACGAGCAGTACTTC.